The clone carrying this T cell receptor beta chain was seen a few times. The antigen remains undetermined. This sample was included in a study of early T cells in non-severe SARS-CoV-2 infection. Whole-study findings and limits: Clonotype matching in VDJdb favored anti-spike CD8 responses and did not capture private and CD4 specificities.

Germline values: CDR1 LGHDT, CDR2 YNNKEL (reference sequence). Trimming pared 8 bases from V and 3 bases from J, leaving 14 bases between. The CDR3 is 13 amino acids. The TCR library protocol attached unique molecular identifiers to the individual cDNA molecules. TCRdb re-analysed the 5' RACE reads in MiXCR, keeping a single row per CDR3 protein. The repertoire includes 68,000 or so distinct CDR3 sequences, roughly 10% of them detected once, and 6.4% sits in the top ten. Sequenced: whole blood. The chain links TRBV3-1 to TRBJ2-7, with D possibly TRBD1 on 6 matching bases. The receptor comes from an adult who was a healthcare worker with PCR-confirmed SARS-CoV-2 infection or an uninfected control (not recorded which). The CDR3 DNA sequence: TGTGCCAGCGCCCCGGGACACCGCTACGAGCAGTACTTC. Amino acids: CASAPGHRYEQYF.